These T cell receptor beta chains were read from a single sample in a study of cytomegalovirus exposure and HLA in healthy donors. Profiling relied on immunoSEQ multiplex PCR, and the TCRdb table lists in-frame clones only, not all of them. The clone table shows 45,000 to 50,000 clones, with the ten largest holding less than 20%. The sample taken for sequencing was PBMCs. These receptors all stem from a male donor in good health and CMV-seronegative. Each CDR3 is given with its conserved first and last residue. The D gene is left open where the match is weak.

>TRBV18|TRBD2|TRBJ2-4
TGTGCCAGCTCACCCCAGCGGGGGGGCAGCATTCAGTACTTC
CASSPQRGGSIQYF
>TRBV9|TRBD2|TRBJ2-7
TGTGCCAGCAGCGTAGCCGGGACTAGCCCCTACGAGCAGTACTTC
CASSVAGTSPYEQYF
>TRBV4-1|.|TRBJ1-5
TGCGCCAGCAGCCAAGATGGGCGGGGGGATAGCAATCAGCCCCAGCATTTT
CASSQDGRGDSNQPQHF
>TRBV12-5|.|TRBJ2-7
TGTGCTAGTGGTTTAAGGGGAAGTGGTAGGTACGAGCAGTACTTC
CASGLRGSGRYEQYF
>TRBV28|TRBD1|TRBJ1-2
TGTGCCAGCAGTTCCTCCGGGACAGGGGGCAGGGGCTACACCTTC
CASSSSGTGGRGYTF
>TRBV11-1|.|TRBJ2-5
TGTGCCAGCAGCTGGAGTGAGACCCAGTACTTC
CASSWSETQYF
>TRBV6-5|TRBD2|TRBJ2-7
TGTGCCAGCAGATCCGGGACTAGTAACTACGAGCAGTACTTC
CASRSGTSNYEQYF
>TRBV5-4|TRBD1|TRBJ1-2
TGTGCCAGCAGCTTGGGACAGGGGGGAGGCTACACCTTC
CASSLGQGGGYTF
>TRBV5-1|.|TRBJ2-7
TGCGCCAGCAGCTTGCAGGGGAACTCCTACGAGCAGTACTTC
CASSLQGNSYEQYF
>TRBV19|.|TRBJ2-7
TGTGCCAGTAGTATAGATCTGGGGGGACCCTACGAGCAGTACTTC
CASSIDLGGPYEQYF